Described below is a single T cell receptor beta chain sequence and its context. Antigen unknown. The study ran its PCR with 60 Vbeta and 13 Jbeta primers. Measured with immunoSEQ multiplex PCR; TCRdb has only the in-frame clones, and not every one. There are about 140,000 clones in the sample; 80% occur only once, and around 4.3% lies in the top ten. The entry originates in a study of cytomegalovirus exposure and HLA in healthy donors. The CDR3 is made up of 14 amino acids. CDR1 is SGDLS and CDR2 is YYNGEE in the germline V gene. The V gene lost 0 bases and the J gene lost 0 bases, with 7 bases spanning the gap. Study-level findings and limits: A classifier reportedly called cytomegalovirus status with high sensitivity and specificity. Highly shared variants forming one cluster were likely a sequencing artifact.

The sequencing sample was made of PBMCs. The clonotype comes from a man between 40 and 49 years old in good health and CMV-seronegative. The chain combines TRBV9 with TRBJ2-7, with D hard to call. The CDR3 loop reads CASSVGSNSYEQYF. CDR3 sequence (DNA): TGTGCCAGCAGCGTAGGGTCTAACTCCTACGAGCAGTACTTC.